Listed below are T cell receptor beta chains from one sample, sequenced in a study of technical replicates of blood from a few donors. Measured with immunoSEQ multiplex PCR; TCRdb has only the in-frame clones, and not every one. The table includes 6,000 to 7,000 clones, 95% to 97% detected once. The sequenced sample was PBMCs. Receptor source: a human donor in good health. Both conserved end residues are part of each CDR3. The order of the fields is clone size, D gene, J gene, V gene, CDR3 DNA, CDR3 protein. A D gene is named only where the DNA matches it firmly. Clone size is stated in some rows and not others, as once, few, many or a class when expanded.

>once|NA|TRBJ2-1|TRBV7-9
TGTGCCAGCAGCTTCAGGGTTAGCAACGATGAGCAGTTCTTC
CASSFRVSNDEQFF
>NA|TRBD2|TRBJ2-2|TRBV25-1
TGTGCCAGCAGGCGACTAGCGGACACCGGGGAGCTGTTTTTT
CASRRLADTGELFF
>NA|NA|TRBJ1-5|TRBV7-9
TGTGCCAGCAGCCAAATGGAGAATCAGCCCCAGCATTTT
CASSQMENQPQHF
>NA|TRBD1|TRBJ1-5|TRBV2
TGTGCCAGCAGGGGACAGGCTAGCAATCAGCCCCAGCATTTT
CASRGQASNQPQHF
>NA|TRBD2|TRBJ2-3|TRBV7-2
TGTGCCAGCAGCTTATCCGCGGGGGTCCCAGATACGCAGTATTTT
CASSLSAGVPDTQYF
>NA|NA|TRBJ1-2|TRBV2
TGTGCCAGCAGTGATTGGTATGGGGGGTTCCACACCTTC
CASSDWYGGFHTF
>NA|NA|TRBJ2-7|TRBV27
TGTGCCAGCAGCCCAAGTGGGCAGGCGCGATACGAGCAGTACTTC
CASSPSGQARYEQYF
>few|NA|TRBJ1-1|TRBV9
TGTGCCAGCAGCGTAGGTACAGGGCCTGGAGAAGCTTTCTTT
CASSVGTGPGEAFF
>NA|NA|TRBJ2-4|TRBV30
TGTGCCTGGAGTCACAGCCAAAACATTCAGTACTTC
CAWSHSQNIQYF
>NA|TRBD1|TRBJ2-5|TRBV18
TGTGCCAGCTCACCACCGGGACAGCGAGAAGAGACCCAGTACTTC
CASSPPGQREETQYF
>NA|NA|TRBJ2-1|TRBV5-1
TGCGCCAGCAGCTTGGAACAGGGAAATGAGCAGTTCTTC
CASSLEQGNEQFF
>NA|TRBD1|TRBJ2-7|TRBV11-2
TGTGCCAGCAGCTTAGGGACAGGTTACGTCTACGAGCAGTACTTC
CASSLGTGYVYEQYF
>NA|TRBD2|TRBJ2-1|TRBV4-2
TGTGCCAGCAGCCAAGATCCTAGCGGGGCCTACAATGAGCAGTTCTTC
CASSQDPSGAYNEQFF
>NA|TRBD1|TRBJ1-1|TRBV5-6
TGTGCCAGCAGCTTCCGAAACAGGGGACCGGGGAACACTGAAGCTTTCTTT
CASSFRNRGPGNTEAFF
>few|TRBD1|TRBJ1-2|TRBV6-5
TGTGCCAGCAGTTACTTCAGGACAGGGGGCGGGTATGGCTACACCTTC
CASSYFRTGGGYGYTF
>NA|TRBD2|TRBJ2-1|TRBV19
TGTGCCAGTAGTATAGATCTGGCTAGCGGCAGCTACAATGAGCAGTTCTTC
CASSIDLASGSYNEQFF
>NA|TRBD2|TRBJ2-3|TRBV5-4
TGTGCCAGCAAACTAGCGGATAACACAGATACGCAGTATTTT
CASKLADNTDTQYF
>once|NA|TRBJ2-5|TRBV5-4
TGTGCCAGCAGCTTTGAGGAGGAGGAAGAGACCCAGTACTTC
CASSFEEEEETQYF
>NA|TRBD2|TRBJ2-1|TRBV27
TGTGCCAGCAGTGTAAGGGGCTTGGGGCGGGAGTATGAGCAGTTCTTC
CASSVRGLGREYEQFF
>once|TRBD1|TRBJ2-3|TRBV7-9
TGTGCCAGCAGCTTAATCCAGGGGGTTCTCACAGATACGCAGTATTTT
CASSLIQGVLTDTQYF
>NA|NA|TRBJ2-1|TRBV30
TGTGCCTGGAGTGTCGGAGGGAGTCCCTACAATGAGCAGTTCTTC
CAWSVGGSPYNEQFF
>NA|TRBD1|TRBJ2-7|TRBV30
TGTGCCTCCGGACAGGGGTCCTACGAGCAGTACTTC
CASGQGSYEQYF
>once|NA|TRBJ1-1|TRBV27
TGTGCCAGCAGTTTCGGGGGGAACACTGAAGCTTTCTTT
CASSFGGNTEAFF
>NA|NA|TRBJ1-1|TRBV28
TGTGCCAGCAGTTTTGGGGACGGGGGAGCGAACACTGAAGCTTTCTTT
CASSFGDGGANTEAFF
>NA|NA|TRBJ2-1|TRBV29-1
TGCAGCGCTAACGACTATTCTCTCGGCAATGAGCAGTTCTTC
CSANDYSLGNEQFF
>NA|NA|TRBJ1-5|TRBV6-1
TGTGCCAGCAGTGGACCCAGGGGAGGCAATCAGCCCCAGCATTTT
CASSGPRGGNQPQHF
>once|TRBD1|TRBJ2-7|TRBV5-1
TGCGCCAGCAGCTTGTGGCAGGGGGCCTACGAGCAGTACTTC
CASSLWQGAYEQYF
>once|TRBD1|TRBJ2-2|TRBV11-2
TGTGCCAGCATCGAGACAGGGTTCACCGGGGAGCTGTTTTTT
CASIETGFTGELFF
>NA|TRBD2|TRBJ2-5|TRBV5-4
TGTGCCAGCAGCTTGTCAGCGGGAGCCCTCCAAGAGACCCAGTACTTC
CASSLSAGALQETQYF
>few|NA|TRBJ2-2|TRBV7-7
TGTGCCAGCAGCTTAGGGACCCCAGGGGAAGGCACCGGGGAGCTGTTTTTT
CASSLGTPGEGTGELFF
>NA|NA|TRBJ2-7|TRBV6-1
TGTGCCAGCAGTAGCCAGGGCACAGGCCCCTACGAGCAGTACTTC
CASSSQGTGPYEQYF
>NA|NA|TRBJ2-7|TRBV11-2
TGTGCCAGCACCCCGGCAGGCGTGTCCTACGAGCAGTACTTC
CASTPAGVSYEQYF
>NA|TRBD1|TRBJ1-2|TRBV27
TGTGCCAGCAGTGCGACAGGGATGTTGAGGGGCTACACCTTC
CASSATGMLRGYTF
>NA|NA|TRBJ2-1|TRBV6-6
TGTGCCAGCAGTTACTCGGGCCCCAATGAGCAGTTCTTC
CASSYSGPNEQFF
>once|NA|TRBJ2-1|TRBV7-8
TGTGCCAGCAGCTCACTGGCGGCAGAGCAGTTCTTC
CASSSLAAEQFF
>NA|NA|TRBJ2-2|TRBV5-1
TGCGCCAGCAGCTTGGCCCTCGGGGTCGGGAGGGAGCTGTTTTTT
CASSLALGVGRELFF
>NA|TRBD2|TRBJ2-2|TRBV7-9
TGTGCCAGCAGCTCGGCTAGCGGAACCGGGGAGCTGTTTTTT
CASSSASGTGELFF
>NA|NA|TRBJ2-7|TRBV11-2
TGTGCCAGCAGCTTCCTGGACTTTTCCTACGAGCAGTACTTC
CASSFLDFSYEQYF
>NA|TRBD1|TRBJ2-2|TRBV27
TGTGCCAGCAGTTTATTTCCGACAGGGAATAGGAACACCGGGGAGCTGTTTTTT
CASSLFPTGNRNTGELFF
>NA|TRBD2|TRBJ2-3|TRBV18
TGTGCCAGCTCACGGACTAGCGGGAGGACTACAGATACGCAGTATTTT
CASSRTSGRTTDTQYF
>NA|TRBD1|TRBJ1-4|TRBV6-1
TGTGCCAGCAGTGAAAGGGTCGACAGGGGGCCTAATGAAAAACTGTTTTTT
CASSERVDRGPNEKLFF